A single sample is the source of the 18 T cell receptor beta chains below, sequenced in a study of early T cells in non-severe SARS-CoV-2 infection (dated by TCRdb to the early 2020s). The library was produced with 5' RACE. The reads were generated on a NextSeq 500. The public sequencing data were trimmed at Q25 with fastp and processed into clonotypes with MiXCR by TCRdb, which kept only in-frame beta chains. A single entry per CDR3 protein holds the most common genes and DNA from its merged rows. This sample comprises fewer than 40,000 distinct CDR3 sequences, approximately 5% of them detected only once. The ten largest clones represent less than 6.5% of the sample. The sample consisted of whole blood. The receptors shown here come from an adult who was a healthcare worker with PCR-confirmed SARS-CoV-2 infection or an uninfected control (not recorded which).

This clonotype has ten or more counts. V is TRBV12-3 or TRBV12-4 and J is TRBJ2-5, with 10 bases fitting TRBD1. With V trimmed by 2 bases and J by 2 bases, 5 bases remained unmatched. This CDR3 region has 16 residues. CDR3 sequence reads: CASSLILDRGQETQYF. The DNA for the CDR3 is TGTGCCAGCAGTTTAATCCTGGACAGGGGGCAAGAGACCCAGTACTTC.

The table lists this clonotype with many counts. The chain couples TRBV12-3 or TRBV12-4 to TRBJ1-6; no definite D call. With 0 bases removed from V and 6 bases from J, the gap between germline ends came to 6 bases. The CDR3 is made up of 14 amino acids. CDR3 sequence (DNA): TGTGCCAGCAGTTTAGCCTCCGGTAATTCACCCCTCCACTTT. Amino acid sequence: CASSLASGNSPLHF.

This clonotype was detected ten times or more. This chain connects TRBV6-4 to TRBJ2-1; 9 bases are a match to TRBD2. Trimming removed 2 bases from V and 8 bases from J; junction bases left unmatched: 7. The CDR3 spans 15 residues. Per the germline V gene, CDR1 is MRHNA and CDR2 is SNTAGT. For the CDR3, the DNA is TGTGCCAGCAGTGACCGGGCGGGAGGGCCCTATGAGCAGTTCTTC. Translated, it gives CASSDRAGGPYEQFF.

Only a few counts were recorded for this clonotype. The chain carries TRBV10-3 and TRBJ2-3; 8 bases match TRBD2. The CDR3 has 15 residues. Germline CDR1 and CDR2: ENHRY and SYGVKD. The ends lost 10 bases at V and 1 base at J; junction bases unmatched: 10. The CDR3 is CATLLSGKGTDTQYF. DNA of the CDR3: TGTGCCACCCTCCTTAGCGGGAAGGGCACAGATACGCAGTATTTT.

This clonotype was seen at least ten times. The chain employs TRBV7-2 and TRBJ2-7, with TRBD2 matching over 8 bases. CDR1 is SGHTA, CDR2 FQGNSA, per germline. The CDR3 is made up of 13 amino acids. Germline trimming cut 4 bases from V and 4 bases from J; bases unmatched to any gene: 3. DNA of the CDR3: TGTGCCAGCAGCTCCAGCGGGAGATACGAGCAGTACGTC. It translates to CASSSSGRYEQYV.

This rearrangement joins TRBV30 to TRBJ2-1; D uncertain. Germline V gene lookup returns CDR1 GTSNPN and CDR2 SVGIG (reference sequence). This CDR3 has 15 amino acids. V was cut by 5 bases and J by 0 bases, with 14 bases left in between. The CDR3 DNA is TGTGCCTGGGGCGGTTGGGTTAGCTCCTACAATGAGCAGTTCTTC. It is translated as CAWGGWVSSYNEQFF. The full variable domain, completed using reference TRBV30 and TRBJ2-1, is SQTIHQWPATLVQPVGSPLSLECTVEGTSNPNLYWYRQAAGRGLQLLFYSVGIGQISSEVPQNLSASRPQDRQFILSSKKLLLSDSGFYLCAWGGWVSSYNEQFFGPGTRLTVL.

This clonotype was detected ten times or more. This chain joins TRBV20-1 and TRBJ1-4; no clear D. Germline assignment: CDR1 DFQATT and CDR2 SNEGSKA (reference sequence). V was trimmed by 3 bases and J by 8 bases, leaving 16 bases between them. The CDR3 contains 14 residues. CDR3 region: CSASPSGYGEKLFF. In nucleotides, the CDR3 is TGCAGTGCTAGCCCCTCGGGGTATGGAGAAAAACTGTTTTTT.

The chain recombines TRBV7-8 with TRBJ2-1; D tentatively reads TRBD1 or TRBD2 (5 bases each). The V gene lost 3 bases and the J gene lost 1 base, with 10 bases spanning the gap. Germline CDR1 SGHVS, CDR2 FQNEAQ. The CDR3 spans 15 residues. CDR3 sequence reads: CASSFVGTSYNEQFF. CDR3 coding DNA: TGTGCCAGCAGCTTTGTCGGGACGTCCTACAATGAGCAGTTCTTC.

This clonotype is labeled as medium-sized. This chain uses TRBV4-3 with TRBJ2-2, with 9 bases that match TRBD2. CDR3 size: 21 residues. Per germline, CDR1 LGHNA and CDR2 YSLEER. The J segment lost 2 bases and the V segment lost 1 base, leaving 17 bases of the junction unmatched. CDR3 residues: CASSQALSYGLARSNTGELFF. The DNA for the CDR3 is TGCGCCAGCAGCCAAGCCCTATCCTATGGACTAGCGAGATCCAACACCGGGGAGCTGTTTTTT.

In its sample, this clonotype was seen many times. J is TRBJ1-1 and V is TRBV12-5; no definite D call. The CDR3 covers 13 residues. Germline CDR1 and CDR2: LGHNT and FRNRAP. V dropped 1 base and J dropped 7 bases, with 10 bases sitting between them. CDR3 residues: CASGLGGRFEAFF. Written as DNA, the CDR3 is TGTGCTAGTGGTTTGGGAGGACGGTTTGAAGCTTTCTTT.

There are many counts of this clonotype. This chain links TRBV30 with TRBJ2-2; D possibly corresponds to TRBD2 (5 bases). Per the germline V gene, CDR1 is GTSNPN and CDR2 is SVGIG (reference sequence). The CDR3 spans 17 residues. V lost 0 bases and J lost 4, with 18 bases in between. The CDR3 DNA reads TGTGCCTGGAGTGTAGGGCGGCCCTTGGGAGCCACCGGGGAGCTGTTTTTT. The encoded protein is CAWSVGRPLGATGELFF.

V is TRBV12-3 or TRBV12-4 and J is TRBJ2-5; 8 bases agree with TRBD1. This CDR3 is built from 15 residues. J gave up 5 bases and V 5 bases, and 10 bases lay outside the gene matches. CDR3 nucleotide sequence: TGTGCCAGCAGTCCCCTGGCAGGGGGCACCGAGACCCAGTACTTC. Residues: CASSPLAGGTETQYF.

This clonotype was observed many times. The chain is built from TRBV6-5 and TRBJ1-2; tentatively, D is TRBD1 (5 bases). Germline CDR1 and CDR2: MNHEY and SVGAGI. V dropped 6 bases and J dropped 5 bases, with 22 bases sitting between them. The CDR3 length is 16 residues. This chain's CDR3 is CASRIRAPGPLYGYTF. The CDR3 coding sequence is TGTGCCAGCAGGATTCGTGCTCCGGGACCGTTGTATGGCTACACCTTC.

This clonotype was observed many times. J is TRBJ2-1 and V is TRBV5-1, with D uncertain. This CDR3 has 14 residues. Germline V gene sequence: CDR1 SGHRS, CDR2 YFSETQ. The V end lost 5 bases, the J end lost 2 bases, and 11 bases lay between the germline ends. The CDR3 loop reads CASRPVGTYNEQFF. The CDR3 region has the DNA TGCGCCAGCAGGCCCGTTGGAACCTACAATGAGCAGTTCTTC.

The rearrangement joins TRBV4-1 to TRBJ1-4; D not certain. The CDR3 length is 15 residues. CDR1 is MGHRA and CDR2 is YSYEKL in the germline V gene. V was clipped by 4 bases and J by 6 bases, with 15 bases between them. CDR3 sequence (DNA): TGCGCCAGCAGCCCGAAATTCCTACGAGATGAAAAACTGTTTTTT. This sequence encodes CASSPKFLRDEKLFF.

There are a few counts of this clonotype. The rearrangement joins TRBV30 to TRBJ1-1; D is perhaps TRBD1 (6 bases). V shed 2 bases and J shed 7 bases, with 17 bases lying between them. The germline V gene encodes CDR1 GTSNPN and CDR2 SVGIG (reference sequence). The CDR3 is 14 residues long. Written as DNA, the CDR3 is TGTGCCTGGAGTACTTACGGGGGGCGAGATGAAGCTTTCTTT. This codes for CAWSTYGGRDEAFF.

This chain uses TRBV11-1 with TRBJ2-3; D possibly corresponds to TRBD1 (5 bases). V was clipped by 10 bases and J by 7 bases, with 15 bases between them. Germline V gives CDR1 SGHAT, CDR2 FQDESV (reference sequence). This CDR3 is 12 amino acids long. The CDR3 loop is CAIQTPGYTQYF. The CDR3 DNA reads TGTGCCATACAGACCCCAGGGTATACGCAGTATTTT.

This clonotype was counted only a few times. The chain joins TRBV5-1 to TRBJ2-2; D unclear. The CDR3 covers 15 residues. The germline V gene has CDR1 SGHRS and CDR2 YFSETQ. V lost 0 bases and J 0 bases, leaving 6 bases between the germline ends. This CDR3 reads CASSLDDPNTGELFF. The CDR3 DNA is TGCGCCAGCAGCTTGGACGACCCGAACACCGGGGAGCTGTTTTTT.